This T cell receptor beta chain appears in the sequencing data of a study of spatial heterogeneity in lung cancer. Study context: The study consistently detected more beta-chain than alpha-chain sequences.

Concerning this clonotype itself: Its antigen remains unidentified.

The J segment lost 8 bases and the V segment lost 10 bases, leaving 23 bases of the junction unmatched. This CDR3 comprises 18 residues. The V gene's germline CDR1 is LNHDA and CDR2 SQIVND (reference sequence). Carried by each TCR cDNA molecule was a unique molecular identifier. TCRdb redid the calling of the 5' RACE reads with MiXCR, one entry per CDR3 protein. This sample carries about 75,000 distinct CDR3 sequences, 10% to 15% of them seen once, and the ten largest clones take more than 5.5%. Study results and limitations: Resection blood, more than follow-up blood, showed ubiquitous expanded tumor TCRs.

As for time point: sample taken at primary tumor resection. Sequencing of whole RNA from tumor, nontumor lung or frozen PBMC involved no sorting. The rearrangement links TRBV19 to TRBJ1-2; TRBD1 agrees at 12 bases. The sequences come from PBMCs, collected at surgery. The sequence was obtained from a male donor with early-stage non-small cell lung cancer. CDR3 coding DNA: TGTGCCACTTCACCTTCCGGGACAGGGGGCTTTGGGGTACCCGGCTACACCTTC. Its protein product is CATSPSGTGGFGVPGYTF.